The 32 T cell receptor beta chains below were found in one sample sequenced in a study of Graves' ophthalmopathy and Graves' hyperthyroidism (dated by TCRdb to 2017 to 2018). The data were produced on an Illumina HiSeq 2000. For repertoire sequencing, TCR beta CDR3 regions were amplified from RNA transcripts. The first round of RT-PCR was done with HTBI primers and the Qiagen OneStep RT-PCR kit, and was followed by a second round of multiplex PCR, then size selection and purification. Using fastp at Q25 and MiXCR, TCRdb reprocessed the public reads and kept productive beta chains. Rows merge per CDR3 protein into single entries with the most common DNA and genes. The sample table lists about 380,000 distinct CDR3 sequences, roughly 15% of them with a count of one. Clones ranked in the top ten supply about 7% of the sample. The sample consisted of peripheral blood. The receptor set was obtained from a woman under 30 with stable Graves' hyperthyroidism. Donor details come from another sample of the same person, matched by shared clones.

This clonotype came up many times. V is TRBV6-1 and J is TRBJ1-1, with D possibly TRBD1 on 5 matching bases. CDR1 MNHNS and CDR2 SASEGT come from the germline V gene. Trimming left V 2 bases short and J 3 bases short, with 13 bases between. This CDR3 comprises 15 residues. The CDR3 DNA reads TGTGCCAGCAGTGAAACGGGGGTCCCGGACACTGAAGCTTTCTTT. This codes for CASSETGVPDTEAFF.

This clonotype was detected only a few times. This chain uses TRBV3-1 with TRBJ1-1; D remains unclear. The germline V gene encodes CDR1 LGHDT and CDR2 YNNKEL (reference sequence). This CDR3 region has 16 residues. The ends were cut back, 2 bases at V and 3 bases at J, with 16 bases in the middle. CDR3: CASSQCEFCRDTEAFF. The CDR3 DNA reads TGTGCCAGCAGCCAATGTGAATTTTGCCGGGACACTGAAGCTTTCTTT.

V usage is TRBV12-5 and J usage is TRBJ1-5; tentatively, D is TRBD1 (6 bases). Deletions cut 5 bases from V and 1 base from J, with 15 bases between. Germline V lookup: CDR1 LGHNT, CDR2 FRNRAP. The CDR3 sequence is 16 residues long. Here the CDR3 DNA reads TGTGCTAGTGGTCTCCGAGCAGGGGAAAGCAATCAGCCCCAGCATTTT. Protein sequence: CASGLRAGESNQPQHF.

V usage is TRBV24-1 and J usage is TRBJ1-5; D uncertain. CDR3 length: 15 residues. V shed 4 bases and J shed 4 bases, with 13 bases lying between them. Germline-derived CDR1 and CDR2 are KGHDR and SFDVKD. DNA of the CDR3: TGTGCCACCAGTGACCCGGCGGCCGGGAATCAGCCCCAGCATTTT. As protein: CATSDPAAGNQPQHF.

The table lists this clonotype with many counts. The genes are TRBV6-2 or TRBV6-3 and TRBJ2-7; 8 nucleotides align to TRBD2. The germline V gene encodes CDR1 MNHEY and CDR2 SVGEGT. After removal of 6 bases from V and 2 bases from J, the junction contained 9 bases not matched to a gene. The CDR3 runs 15 residues. CDR3 in amino acids: CASSSSGGPPYEQYF. The CDR3 DNA is TGTGCCAGCAGCTCGAGCGGGGGCCCTCCCTACGAGCAGTACTTC.

At least ten counts were recorded for this clonotype. V and J are TRBV20-1 and TRBJ1-2; TRBD1 matches at 7 bases. Germline V CDR1 and CDR2: DFQATT, SNEGSKA (reference sequence). Germline trimming cut 5 bases from V and 0 bases from J; bases unmatched to any gene: 3. CDR3 length equals 13 residues. CDR3 sequence: CSAGDRSNYGYTF. CDR3 in DNA: TGCAGTGCTGGGGACAGATCTAACTATGGCTACACCTTC.

This clonotype was detected many times. The chain is built from TRBV2 and TRBJ2-7; D is perhaps TRBD2 (5 bases). V lost 0 bases to trimming and J lost 0 bases, with 18 bases between them. The germline V gene has CDR1 SNHLY and CDR2 FYNNEI. The CDR3 is 18 amino acids. CDR3 sequence (DNA): TGTGCCAGCAGTGAAGCGCTTGGAGGACCGATGCTCTCCTACGAGCAGTACTTC. The encoded protein is CASSEALGGPMLSYEQYF. Complete variable domain (other parts from reference TRBV2 and TRBJ2-7): EPEVTQTPSHQVTQMGQEVILRCVPISNHLYFYWYRQILGQKVEFLVSFYNNEISEKSEIFDDQFSVERPDGSNFTLKIRSTKLEDSAMYFCASSEALGGPMLSYEQYFGPGTRLTVT.

This chain joins TRBV11-1 and TRBJ1-1; weak D call: TRBD1 (5 bases). V was shortened by 1 base and J by 4 bases, with 10 bases between the two germline ends. CDR1 is SGHAT and CDR2 is FQDESV in the germline V gene (reference sequence). The CDR3 is 14 amino acids. CDR3 coding DNA: TGTGCCAGCAGCTTAGACAGGAGGAGCACTGAAGCTTTCTTT. It translates to CASSLDRRSTEAFF.

The table lists this clonotype with many counts. The chain uses TRBV24-1 and TRBJ1-2, with 7 positions matching TRBD1. This CDR3 region has 14 residues. V gave up 3 bases and J gave up 4 bases; unmatched junction bases: 4. Germline V gene data show CDR1 as KGHDR and CDR2 as SFDVKD. The CDR3 DNA sequence: TGTGCCACCAGTGATGAGGACAGGCTCTATGGCTACACCTTC. This encodes CATSDEDRLYGYTF.

In this sample, this clonotype turned up many times. The CDR3 DNA follows: TGTGCCAGCACCACAGACCTTACCTACGAGCAGTACTTC. The encoded protein is CASTTDLTYEQYF. The V gene is TRBV6-1, the J gene TRBJ2-7; D is undetermined. The V end lost 7 bases, the J end lost 2 bases, and 12 bases lay between the germline ends. The CDR3 sequence is 13 residues long. In germline, CDR1 is MNHNS, CDR2 SASEGT.

The gene calls are TRBV2 and TRBJ2-5, with D tentatively TRBD2 (7 bases). Trimming stripped 6 bases from V and 7 bases from J, with 18 bases between. This CDR3 contains 14 residues. Per the germline V gene, CDR1 is SNHLY and CDR2 is FYNNEI. The CDR3 region is CASRGGGAQRTQYF. Written as DNA, the CDR3 is TGTGCCAGCAGGGGTGGGGGGGCTCAGAGGACCCAGTACTTC.

This clonotype occurred many times. The rearrangement joins TRBV6-1 to TRBJ2-7, with 7 nucleotides matching TRBD2. Germline assignment: CDR1 MNHNS and CDR2 SASEGT. Trimming removed 7 bases from V and 0 bases from J; junction bases left unmatched: 12. There are 16 residues in the CDR3. CDR3 loop: CASKEYRAGVSYEQYF. The CDR3, as DNA: TGTGCCAGCAAAGAGTATCGGGCGGGGGTCTCCTACGAGCAGTACTTC.

This clonotype was observed many times. The V call is TRBV6-5, the J call TRBJ1-1; D unresolved. CDR1 and CDR2 (germline): MNHEY, SVGAGI. V was pared by 2 bases and J by 1 base, with 5 bases between. The CDR3 is made up of 13 amino acids. The DNA for the CDR3 is TGTGCCAGCAGTTACGATGGGAACACTGAAGCTTTCTTT. Translated, it gives CASSYDGNTEAFF.

This clonotype was seen repeatedly, ten times or more. The rearrangement joins TRBV7-2 to TRBJ1-1, with D unresolved. Trimming removed 3 bases at V and 2 bases at J, with 22 bases between. The CDR3 covers 18 residues. CDR1 is SGHTA and CDR2 is FQGNSA in the germline V gene. This CDR3 is CASSFALLPAKINTEAFF. In DNA, the CDR3 is TGTGCCAGCAGCTTCGCCCTACTCCCAGCTAAGATTAACACTGAAGCTTTCTTT. Supplemented by reference TRBV7-2 and TRBJ1-1, the full variable domain reads GAGVSQSPSNKVTEKGKDVELRCDPISGHTALYWYRQSLGQGLEFLIYFQGNSAPDKSGLPSDRFSAERTGGSVSTLTIQRTQQEDSAVYLCASSFALLPAKINTEAFFGQGTRLTVV.

The chain combines TRBV12-3 or TRBV12-4 with TRBJ1-2, with 11 nucleotides matching TRBD1. The CDR3 extends over 17 amino acids. With 6 bases clipped from V and 3 bases from J, the junction kept 12 bases outside the gene matches. CDR3 residues: CASRSLGTGGRDYGYTF. CDR3 DNA sequence: TGTGCCAGCAGATCTCTTGGGACAGGGGGAAGGGACTATGGCTACACCTTC.

This clonotype was seen repeatedly, ten times or more. This chain uses TRBV6-1 with TRBJ2-7, with 10 bases identical to TRBD1. V lost 5 bases and J lost 2; bases outside the gene matches: 3. Germline CDR1 MNHNS, CDR2 SASEGT. The length of the CDR3 is 14 residues. Here the CDR3 DNA reads TGTGCCAGCAGTATGGACAGGGGGGCCTACGAGCAGTACTTC. Translating it yields CASSMDRGAYEQYF.

This clonotype has at least ten counts. The genes are TRBV6-1 and TRBJ2-7; D tentatively fits TRBD1 or TRBD2 (6 bases each). V dropped 5 bases and J dropped 1 base, with 9 bases sitting between them. The CDR3 sequence is 13 residues long. CDR1 is MNHNS and CDR2 is SASEGT in the germline V gene. CDR3 amino acids: CASSPGASYEQYF. Here the CDR3 DNA reads TGTGCCAGCAGTCCGGGGGCTTCCTACGAGCAGTACTTC.

The chain recombines TRBV14 with TRBJ1-1; tentatively, D is TRBD1 (5 bases). Germline V lookup: CDR1 SGHDN, CDR2 FVKESK. CDR3 length: 17 residues. The ends were cut back, 2 bases at V and 3 bases at J, with 19 bases in the middle. CDR3 nucleotide sequence: TGTGCCAGCAGCCAAAAAAAAAGGAGCAGGGACTACACTGAAGCTTTCTTT. This translates into CASSQKKRSRDYTEAFF.

The table lists this clonotype with many counts. The rearrangement joins TRBV7-9 to TRBJ1-2; D possibly corresponds to TRBD1 (5 bases). Germline CDR1 SEHNR, CDR2 FQNEAQ (reference sequence). CDR3 length: 13 amino acids. The V and J ends lost 11 bases and 1 base respectively, with 14 bases between them. CDR3 nucleotides: TGTGCCGTTATCCTGGGGGGTAACTATGGCTACACCTTC. This sequence encodes CAVILGGNYGYTF.

This clonotype has a count of ten or more. CDR3 amino acids: CASSSGGGAYEQYF. CDR3 coding DNA: TGTGCCAGCAGCTCGGGAGGGGGGGCCTACGAGCAGTACTTC. This chain joins TRBV7-3 and TRBJ2-7; 8 nucleotides match TRBD2. CDR1 is SGHTA and CDR2 is FQGTGA in the germline V gene. Trimming cost V 4 bases and J 2 bases; bases outside gene matches: 4. The CDR3 length is 14 residues.

V gene TRBV19 combines with J gene TRBJ2-2; 7 positions agree with TRBD1. This CDR3 is 18 amino acids long. Germline-derived CDR1 and CDR2 are LNHDA and SQIVND (reference sequence). After removal of 5 bases from V and 0 bases from J, the junction contained 12 bases not matched to a gene. CDR3 protein: CASSGNKRGRSNTGELFF. CDR3 in DNA: TGTGCCAGTAGTGGTAACAAAAGGGGGCGGTCGAACACCGGGGAGCTGTTTTTT.

In this sample, this clonotype turned up a few times. The chain employs TRBV9 and TRBJ2-2, with D hard to call. This CDR3 contains 12 residues. Trimming took 0 bases from V and 6 from J, leaving 3 bases between them. Germline V gene sequence: CDR1 SGDLS, CDR2 YYNGEE. This CDR3 reads CASSVEPGELFF. Written as DNA, the CDR3 is TGTGCCAGCAGCGTAGAACCCGGGGAGCTGTTTTTT. Full variable domain (outside the CDR3, taken from reference TRBV9 and TRBJ2-2): DSGVTQTPKHLITATGQRVTLRCSPRSGDLSVYWYQQSLDQGLQFLIQYYNGEERAKGNILERFSAQQFPDLHSELNLSSLELGDSALYFCASSVEPGELFFGEGSRLTVL.

This clonotype has ten or more counts. A junction boundary mismatches the germline segment, possibly from a read error. The chain is built from TRBV6-1 and TRBJ1-1, with TRBD1 matching over 7 bases. The length of the CDR3 is 16 residues. The V gene's germline CDR1 is MNHNS and CDR2 SASEGT. The DNA of the CDR3 is TGTACCAGCAGTCCCGGGACAGAACCTATGAACACTGAAGCTTTCTTT. Translating gives CTSSPGTEPMNTEAFF.

This clonotype came up many times. V is TRBV19 and J is TRBJ1-2; 11 bases agree with TRBD1. Germline CDR1 LNHDA, CDR2 SQIVND (reference sequence). Trimming at V came to 5 bases and at J to 3 bases, leaving 8 bases not matched to a gene. The CDR3 has 16 amino acids. The chain's CDR3 is CASSPGQGALDYGYTF. As DNA, the CDR3 is TGTGCCAGTAGTCCTGGACAGGGGGCGCTGGACTATGGCTACACCTTC.

The table lists this clonotype with many counts. The chain uses TRBV19 and TRBJ1-2, with 10 bases lining up with TRBD1. The length of the CDR3 is 14 residues. Germline V lookup: CDR1 LNHDA, CDR2 SQIVND (reference sequence). Trimming at V came to 10 bases and at J to 7 bases, leaving 12 bases not matched to a gene. CDR3 sequence (DNA): TGTGCCACCCTCAGACAGGGGGCGAATTCTGGCTACACCTTC. Translated: CATLRQGANSGYTF.

This clonotype was observed many times. The chain joins TRBV12-3 or TRBV12-4 to TRBJ1-1, with a possible D match to TRBD1 (5 bases). V was cut by 2 bases and J by 4 bases, with 20 bases left in between. This CDR3 is 17 amino acids long. The CDR3 protein is CASSLLVGTVGFTEAFF. CDR3 in DNA: TGTGCCAGCAGTTTACTTGTGGGGACGGTGGGCTTCACTGAAGCTTTCTTT.

V gene TRBV25-1 combines with J gene TRBJ2-2, with 8 bases identical to TRBD2. The V and J ends lost 4 bases and 6 bases, in that order; junction bases with no gene match: 13. Germline assignment: CDR1 MGHDK and CDR2 SYGVNS. The CDR3 has 17 residues. CDR3: CASSAPSSGTRSGELFF. CDR3 DNA sequence: TGTGCCAGCAGTGCCCCGTCCTCCGGGACTAGATCCGGGGAGCTGTTTTTT.

This clonotype came up many times. CDR3 nucleotide sequence: TGTGCCAGCAGTTACGCCCAGCGGGGGGGCGGGGAGACCCAGTACTTC. Translation gives CASSYAQRGGGETQYF. The chain couples TRBV6-5 to TRBJ2-5; 10 bases are a match to TRBD2. J gave up 5 bases and V 2 bases, and 8 bases lay outside the gene matches. The CDR3 consists of 16 residues. CDR1 and CDR2 (germline): MNHEY, SVGAGI.

This clonotype was counted at least ten times. The CDR3: CASSLGDIGTEAFF. In DNA form, the CDR3 reads TGTGCCAGCAGCTTAGGCGACATCGGGACTGAAGCTTTCTTT. The V call is TRBV11-2, the J call TRBJ1-1; no clear D gene. The germline V gene has CDR1 SGHAT and CDR2 FQNNGV. V was clipped by 1 base and J by 5 bases, with 11 bases between them. The CDR3 totals 14 residues.

Comment on this clonotype: It may be a read error: a sequence one base away is much more abundant. The CDR3, as DNA: TGTGCCAGCAGCTTGGGGGCGCATGGCTACGCCTTC. Translation: CASSLGAHGYAF. J is TRBJ1-2 and V is TRBV5-8; no reliable D call. The germline V gene encodes CDR1 SGHTS and CDR2 YDEGEE. The CDR3 totals 12 residues.

The CDR3 spells CATISPGGYMAGANVLTF. Here the CDR3 DNA reads TGTGCCACCATCTCCCCGGGGGGTTACATGGCTGGGGCCAACGTCCTGACTTTC. The J gene is TRBJ2-6, the V gene TRBV15; 7 positions agree with TRBD2. This CDR3 comprises 18 residues. Trimming took 7 bases from V and 2 from J; bases not matched to a gene: 14. Germline CDR1 reads LNHNV; CDR2 reads YYDKDF (reference sequence).

Notes on this clonotype: The conserved closing phenylalanine or tryptophan is absent in this CDR3, likely reflecting a read error. The J gene is TRBJ2-7, the V gene TRBV20-1; the D gene is possibly TRBD1 (5 bases). The CDR3 runs 14 residues. The germline V gene has CDR1 DFQATT and CDR2 SNEGSKA (reference sequence). V lost 0 bases, J lost 3 bases, and 12 bases lay in between. CDR3 nucleotide sequence: TGCAGTGCTAGAGATAAGGCAGGGAACTACGAGCAGTACTAC. It encodes CSARDKAGNYEQYY.